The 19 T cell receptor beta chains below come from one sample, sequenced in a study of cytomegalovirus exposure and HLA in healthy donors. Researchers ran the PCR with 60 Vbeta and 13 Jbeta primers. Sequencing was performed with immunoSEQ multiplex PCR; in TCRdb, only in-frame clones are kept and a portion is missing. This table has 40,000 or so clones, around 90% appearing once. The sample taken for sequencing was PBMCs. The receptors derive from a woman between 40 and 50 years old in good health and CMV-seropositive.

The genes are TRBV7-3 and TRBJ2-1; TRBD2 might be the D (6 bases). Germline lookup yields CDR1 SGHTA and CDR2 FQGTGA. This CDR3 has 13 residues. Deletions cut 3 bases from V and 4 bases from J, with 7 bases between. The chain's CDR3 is CASSFGGYNEQFF. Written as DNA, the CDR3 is TGTGCCAGCAGCTTTGGGGGGTACAATGAGCAGTTCTTC. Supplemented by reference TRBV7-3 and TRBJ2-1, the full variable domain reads GAGVSQTPSNKVTEKGKYVELRCDPISGHTALYWYRQSLGQGPEFLIYFQGTGAADDSGLPNDRFFAVRPEGSVSTLKIQRTERGDSAVYLCASSFGGYNEQFFGPGTRLTVL.

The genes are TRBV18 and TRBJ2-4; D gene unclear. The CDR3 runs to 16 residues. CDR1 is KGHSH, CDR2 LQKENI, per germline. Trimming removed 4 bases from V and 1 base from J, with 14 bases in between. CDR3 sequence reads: CASSRDLPAAKNIQYF. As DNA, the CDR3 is TGTGCCAGCTCACGAGATCTCCCTGCGGCCAAAAACATTCAGTACTTC. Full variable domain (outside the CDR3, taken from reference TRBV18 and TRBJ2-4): NAGVMQNPRHLVRRRGQEARLRCSPMKGHSHVYWYRQLPEEGLKFMVYLQKENIIDESGMPKERFSAEFPKEGPSILRIQQVVRGDSAAYFCASSRDLPAAKNIQYFGAGTRLSVL.

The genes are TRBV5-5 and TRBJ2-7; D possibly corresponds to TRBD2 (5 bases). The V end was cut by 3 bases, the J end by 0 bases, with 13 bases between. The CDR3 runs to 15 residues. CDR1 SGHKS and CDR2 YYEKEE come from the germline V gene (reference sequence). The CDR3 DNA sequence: TGTGCCAGCAGCTCCTCGGTTGGGAGCTCCTACGAGCAGTACTTC. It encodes CASSSSVGSSYEQYF. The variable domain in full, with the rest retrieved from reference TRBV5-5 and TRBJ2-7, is DAGVTQSPTHLIKTRGQQVTLRCSPISGHKSVSWYQQVLGQGPQFIFQYYEKEERGRGNFPDRFSARQFPNYSSELNVNALLLGDSALYLCASSSSVGSSYEQYFGPGTRLTVT.

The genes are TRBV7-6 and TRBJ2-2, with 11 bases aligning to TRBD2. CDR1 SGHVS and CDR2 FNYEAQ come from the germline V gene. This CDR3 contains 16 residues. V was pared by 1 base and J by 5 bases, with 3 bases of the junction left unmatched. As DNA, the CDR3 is TGTGCCAGCAGCTTAGATAGCGGGGGGGCGACCGGGGAGCTGTTTTTT. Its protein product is CASSLDSGGATGELFF. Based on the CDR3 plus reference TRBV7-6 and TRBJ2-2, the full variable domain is GAGVSQSPRYKVTKRGQDVALRCDPISGHVSLYWYRQALGQGPEFLTYFNYEAQQDKSGLPNDRFSAERPEGSISTLTIQRTEQRDSAMYRCASSLDSGGATGELFFGEGSRLTVL.

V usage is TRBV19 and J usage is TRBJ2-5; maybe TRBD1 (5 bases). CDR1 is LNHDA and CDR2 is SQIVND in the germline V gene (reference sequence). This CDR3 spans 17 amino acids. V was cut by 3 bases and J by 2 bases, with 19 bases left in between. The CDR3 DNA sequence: TGTGCCAGTAGTATTAGACAGATAAGCTCGAAGCAAGAGACCCAGTACTTC. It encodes CASSIRQISSKQETQYF.

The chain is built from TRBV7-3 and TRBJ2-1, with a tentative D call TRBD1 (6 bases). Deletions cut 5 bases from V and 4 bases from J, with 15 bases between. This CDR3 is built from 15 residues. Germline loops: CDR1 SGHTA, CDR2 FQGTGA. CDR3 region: CASSPGQTYYNEQFF. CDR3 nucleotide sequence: TGTGCCAGCAGCCCGGGACAAACATATTACAATGAGCAGTTCTTC.

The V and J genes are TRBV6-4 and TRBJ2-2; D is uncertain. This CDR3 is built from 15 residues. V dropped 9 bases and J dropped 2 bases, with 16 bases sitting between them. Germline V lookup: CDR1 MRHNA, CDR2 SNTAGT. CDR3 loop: CASKPNDFNTGELFF. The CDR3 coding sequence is TGTGCCAGTAAGCCGAACGACTTTAACACCGGGGAGCTGTTTTTT.

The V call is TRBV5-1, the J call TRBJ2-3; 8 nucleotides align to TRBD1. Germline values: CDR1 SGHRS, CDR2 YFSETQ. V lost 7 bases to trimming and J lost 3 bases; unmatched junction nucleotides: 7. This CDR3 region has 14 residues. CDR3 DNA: TGCGCCAGCTTCGACAGGGGTTCAACAGATACGCAGTATTTT. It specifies CASFDRGSTDTQYF.

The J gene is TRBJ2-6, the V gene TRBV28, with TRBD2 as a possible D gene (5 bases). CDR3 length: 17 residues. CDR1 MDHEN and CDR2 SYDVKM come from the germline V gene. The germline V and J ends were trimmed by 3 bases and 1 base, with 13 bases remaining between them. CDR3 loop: CASSFVASWSGANVLTF. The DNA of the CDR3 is TGTGCCAGCAGTTTTGTGGCTAGCTGGTCTGGGGCCAACGTCCTGACTTTC.

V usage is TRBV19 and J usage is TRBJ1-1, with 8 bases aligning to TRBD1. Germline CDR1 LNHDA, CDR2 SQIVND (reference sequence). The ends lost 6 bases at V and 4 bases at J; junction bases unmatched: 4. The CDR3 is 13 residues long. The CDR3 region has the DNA TGTGCCAGTAGCGGACAGGGAAGCACTGAAGCTTTCTTT. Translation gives CASSGQGSTEAFF.

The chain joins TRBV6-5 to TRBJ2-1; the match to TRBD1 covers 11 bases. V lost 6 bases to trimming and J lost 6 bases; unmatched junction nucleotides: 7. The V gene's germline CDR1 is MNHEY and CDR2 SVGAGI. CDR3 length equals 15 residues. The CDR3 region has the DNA TGTGCCAGCAGACAGACCGGGACAGGGGGCAATGAGCAGTTCTTC. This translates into CASRQTGTGGNEQFF.

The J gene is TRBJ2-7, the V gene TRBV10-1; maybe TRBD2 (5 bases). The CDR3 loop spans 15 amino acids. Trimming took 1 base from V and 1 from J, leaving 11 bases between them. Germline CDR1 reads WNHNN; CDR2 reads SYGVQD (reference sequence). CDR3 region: CASSELSGNSYEQYF. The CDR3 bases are TGCGCCAGCAGTGAGTTGTCCGGGAATTCCTACGAGCAGTACTTC.

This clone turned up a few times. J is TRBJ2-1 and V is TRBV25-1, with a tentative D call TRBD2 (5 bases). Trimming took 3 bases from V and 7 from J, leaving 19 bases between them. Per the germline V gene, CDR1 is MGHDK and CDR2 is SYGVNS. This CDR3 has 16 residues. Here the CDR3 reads CASSDAAGPAGNEQFF. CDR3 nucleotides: TGTGCCAGCAGTGATGCGGCGGGCCCGGCCGGGAATGAGCAGTTCTTC.

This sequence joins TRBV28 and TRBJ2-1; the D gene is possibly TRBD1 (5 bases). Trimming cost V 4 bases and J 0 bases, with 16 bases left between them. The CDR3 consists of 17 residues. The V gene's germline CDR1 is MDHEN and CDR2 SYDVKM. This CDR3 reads CASSSTWAGASYNEQFF. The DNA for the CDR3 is TGTGCCAGCAGTTCGACATGGGCTGGGGCCTCCTACAATGAGCAGTTCTTC.

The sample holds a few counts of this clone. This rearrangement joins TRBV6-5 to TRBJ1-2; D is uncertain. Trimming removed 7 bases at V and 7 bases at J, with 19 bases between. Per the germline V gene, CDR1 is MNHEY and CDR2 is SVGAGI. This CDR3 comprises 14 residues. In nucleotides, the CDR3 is TGTGCCAGCATGAGACCGGTGTCGGGTGGTGGCTACACCTTC. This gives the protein CASMRPVSGGGYTF.

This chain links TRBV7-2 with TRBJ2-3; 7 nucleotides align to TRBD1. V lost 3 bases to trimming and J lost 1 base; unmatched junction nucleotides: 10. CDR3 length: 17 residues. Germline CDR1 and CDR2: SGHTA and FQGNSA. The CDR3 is CASSFRQGRSGTDTQYF. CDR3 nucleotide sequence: TGTGCCAGCAGCTTTAGACAGGGCAGGTCTGGCACAGATACGCAGTATTTT.

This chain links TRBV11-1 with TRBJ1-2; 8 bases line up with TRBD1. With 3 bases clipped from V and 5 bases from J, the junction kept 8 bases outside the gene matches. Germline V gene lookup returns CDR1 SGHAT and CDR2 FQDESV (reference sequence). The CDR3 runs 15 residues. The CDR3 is CASSFSGGTGYGYTF. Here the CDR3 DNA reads TGTGCCAGCAGCTTTTCAGGGGGCACTGGATATGGCTACACCTTC.

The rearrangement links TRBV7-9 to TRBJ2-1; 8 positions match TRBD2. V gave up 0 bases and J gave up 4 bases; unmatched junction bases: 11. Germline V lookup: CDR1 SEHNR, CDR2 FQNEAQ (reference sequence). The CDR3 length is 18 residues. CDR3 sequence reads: CASSLAREGFRGYNEQFF. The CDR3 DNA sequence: TGTGCCAGCAGCTTAGCCCGGGAGGGCTTCAGAGGGTACAATGAGCAGTTCTTC. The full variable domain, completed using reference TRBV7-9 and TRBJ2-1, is DTGVSQNPRHKITKRGQNVTFRCDPISEHNRLYWYRQTLGQGPEFLTYFQNEAQLEKSRLLSDRFSAERPKGSFSTLEIQRTEQGDSAMYLCASSLAREGFRGYNEQFFGPGTRLTVL.

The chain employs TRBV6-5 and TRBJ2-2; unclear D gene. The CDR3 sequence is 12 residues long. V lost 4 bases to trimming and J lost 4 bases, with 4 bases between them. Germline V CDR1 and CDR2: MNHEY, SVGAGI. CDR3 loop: CASSFSTGELFF. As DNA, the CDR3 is TGTGCCAGCAGTTTCAGCACCGGGGAGCTGTTTTTT.